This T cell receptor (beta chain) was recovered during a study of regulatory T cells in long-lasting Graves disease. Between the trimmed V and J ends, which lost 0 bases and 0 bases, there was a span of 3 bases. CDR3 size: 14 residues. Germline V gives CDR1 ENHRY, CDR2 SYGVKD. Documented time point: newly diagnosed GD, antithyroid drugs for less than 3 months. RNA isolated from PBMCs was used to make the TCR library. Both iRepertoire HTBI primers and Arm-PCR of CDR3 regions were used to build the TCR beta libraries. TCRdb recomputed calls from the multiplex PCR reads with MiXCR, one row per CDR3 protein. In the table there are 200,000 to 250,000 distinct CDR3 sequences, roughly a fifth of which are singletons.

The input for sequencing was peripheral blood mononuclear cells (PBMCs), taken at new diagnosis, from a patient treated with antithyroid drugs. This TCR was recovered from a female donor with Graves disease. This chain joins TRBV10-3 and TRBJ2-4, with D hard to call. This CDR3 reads CAISESIAKNIQYF. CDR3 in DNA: TGTGCCATCAGTGAGTCGATAGCCAAAAACATTCAGTACTTC.